Following are 27 T cell receptor gamma chains from one sample sequenced in a study of gamma delta lymphoproliferative disorders and STAT genes. TCRdb reprocessed the multiplex PCR reads through CATT. The data contain over 2,000 gamma-chain clones, roughly 10% of them singletons. PBMCs from patients and controls supplied the genomic DNA for sequencing. Sequencing used blood. These TCRs come from a human donor with gamma-delta T-cell large granular lymphocyte leukemia.

The chain links TRGV5 to TRGJ1 or TRGJ2. No J gene was available from TCRdb, and it was assigned here by a germline match of the DNA. Germline V gene lookup returns CDR1 VINAFY and CDR2 YDVSNSKD. Germline trimming cut 0 bases from V and 12 bases from J; bases unmatched to any gene: 5. This CDR3 comprises 11 residues. CDR3 residues: CATWDRPGKLF. The CDR3, as DNA: TGTGCCACCTGGGACAGGCCAGGGAAACTCTTT.

This clone is medium-sized in the sample. V is TRGV10 and J is TRGJP1. Here the J gene was assigned by germline matching of the DNA, as TCRdb has none. TRGV10 is flagged as an ORF with uncertain function. J was trimmed by 0 bases and V by 8 bases; bases with no gene match: 7. The CDR3 has 15 residues. Here the CDR3 DNA reads TGTGCTGCGTGGGAAAATGATACCACTGGTTGGTTCAAGATATTT. Residues: CAAWENDTTGWFKIF.

J is TRGJ1 or TRGJ2 and V is TRGV4. Assignment of the J gene here rests on matching the DNA to germline, because TCRdb gives none. Per the germline V gene, CDR1 is EGSTGY and CDR2 is YDSYTSSV. V trimming: 3 bases; J trimming: 0 bases; junction bases outside the gene matches: 5. The CDR3 is made up of 14 amino acids. Here the CDR3 reads CATWDKANYYKKLF. CDR3 sequence (DNA): TGTGCCACCTGGGATAAGGCGAATTATTATAAGAAACTCTTT.

This clone was seen more than once but under ten times. This chain links TRGV3 with TRGJ1 or TRGJ2. The J gene, left out of TCRdb, was set here by checking the DNA against germline. The germline V gene encodes CDR1 VTNTFY and CDR2 YDVSTARD (reference sequence). After removal of 6 bases from V and 10 bases from J, the junction contained 9 bases not matched to a gene. CDR3 length equals 11 residues. The CDR3 protein is CATWSLGKKLF. The CDR3 nucleotides are TGTGCCACCTGGTCCCTCGGGAAGAAACTCTTT.

In this sample, this clone turned up a few times. The chain joins TRGV9 to TRGJ1 or TRGJ2. Since TCRdb gives no J gene, matching the DNA to germline was used here to assign it. The CDR3 length is 14 residues. The germline gives CDR1 GITISATS, CDR2 ISYDGTV (reference sequence). Unmatched junction bases numbered 11, after V lost 0 bases and J lost 9 bases. This CDR3 is CALWEVQTLCKKLF. The CDR3 DNA follows: TGTGCCTTGTGGGAGGTGCAGACGTTATGTAAGAAACTCTTT.

The sample holds a few counts of this clone. The identical CDR3 is also encoded by other nucleotide sequences in the sample. V is TRGV8 and J is TRGJ1 or TRGJ2. No J gene was available from TCRdb, and it was assigned here by a germline match of the DNA. V shed 5 bases and J 3 bases; nucleotides not matched to a gene: 4. CDR1 and CDR2 (germline): VENAVY, YDSYNSRV. The CDR3 length is 12 residues. In nucleotides, the CDR3 is TGTGCCACCTGGGGACTTTATTATAAGAAACTCTTT. It encodes CATWGLYYKKLF.

J is TRGJ1 or TRGJ2 and V is TRGV8. Because TCRdb records no J gene, it was assigned here through a match of the DNA to germline. Per germline, CDR1 VENAVY and CDR2 YDSYNSRV. V lost 1 base to trimming and J lost 3 bases; unmatched junction nucleotides: 9. The CDR3 sequence is 15 residues long. For the CDR3, the DNA is TGTGCCACCTGGGATAGACGGGTTTGTTATTATAAGAAACTCTTT. This encodes CATWDRRVCYYKKLF.

This clone was recorded a few times. The sample holds other DNA sequences that translate to the same CDR3. The chain has TRGV2 and TRGJ1 or TRGJ2. The J gene, missing from TCRdb, was assigned here through DNA to germline matching. Germline assignment: CDR1 EGSNGY and CDR2 YDSYNSKV. V shed 0 bases and J 3 bases; nucleotides not matched to a gene: 2. The length of the CDR3 is 13 residues. CDR3 coding DNA: TGTGCCACCTGGGACGGGCTTTATTATAAGAAACTCTTT. Translation: CATWDGLYYKKLF.

This clone turned up a few times. This chain joins TRGV9 and TRGJ1 or TRGJ2. The J gene is not listed in TCRdb, so it was assigned here from a DNA match to germline. CDR1 is GITISATS, CDR2 ISYDGTV, per germline (reference sequence). CDR3 length equals 11 residues. V trimming: 4 bases; J trimming: 4 bases; junction bases outside the gene matches: 1. The CDR3 DNA is TGTGCCTTGTGGGACTATTATAAGAAACTCTTT. This codes for CALWDYYKKLF.

The sample holds a few counts of this clone. The J gene is TRGJ1 or TRGJ2, the V gene TRGV4. Here the J gene was assigned by germline matching of the DNA, as TCRdb has none. Germline values: CDR1 EGSTGY, CDR2 YDSYTSSV. The CDR3 consists of 14 residues. With 0 bases clipped from V and 2 bases from J, the junction kept 4 bases outside the gene matches. In DNA, the CDR3 is TGTGCCACCTGGGATGGGGGGGATTATTATAAGAAACTCTTT. It codes for CATWDGGDYYKKLF.

The chain combines TRGV3 with TRGJ1 or TRGJ2. The J gene is not listed in TCRdb, so it was assigned here from a DNA match to germline. This CDR3 comprises 11 residues. V was pared by 6 bases and J by 7 bases, with 6 bases of the junction left unmatched. Germline loops: CDR1 VTNTFY, CDR2 YDVSTARD (reference sequence). The CDR3 DNA reads TGTGCCACCTGGACCCAATATAAGAAACTCTTT. This gives the protein CATWTQYKKLF.

Notes on this clone: Additional DNA sequences in this sample encode the identical CDR3. This chain connects TRGV4 to TRGJ1 or TRGJ2. The J gene was missing in TCRdb and was found by matching the end of the DNA to germline. The CDR3 contains 13 residues. Trimming took 1 base from V and 3 from J; bases not matched to a gene: 3. Looked up from germline, CDR1 is EGSTGY and CDR2 is YDSYTSSV. The chain's CDR3 is CATWDGRYYKKLF. The CDR3 nucleotides are TGTGCCACCTGGGATGGTCGTTATTATAAGAAACTCTTT.

To note about this clone: Other DNA sequences in the sample encode the same CDR3. This chain uses TRGV2 with TRGJP2. Assignment of the J gene here rests on matching the DNA to germline, because TCRdb gives none. The CDR3 covers 14 residues. Germline values: CDR1 EGSNGY, CDR2 YDSYNSKV. Trimming took 0 bases from V and 2 from J; bases not matched to a gene: 0. The CDR3 sequence is CATWDGSSDWIKTF. The CDR3 bases are TGTGCCACCTGGGACGGGAGTAGTGATTGGATCAAGACGTTT.

This clone was recorded a few times. A far larger clone differs by one base, so this is likely a read error. This sample also contains other DNA sequences that code for the same CDR3. This chain uses TRGV4 with TRGJ1 or TRGJ2. Because TCRdb records no J gene, it was assigned here through a match of the DNA to germline. V was clipped by 3 bases and J by 7 bases; unmatched bases: 6. Germline V gene lookup returns CDR1 EGSTGY and CDR2 YDSYTSSV. The CDR3 loop spans 12 amino acids. CDR3 nucleotides: TGTGCCACCTGGGATCCCCCATATAAGAAACTCTTT. Protein product: CATWDPPYKKLF.

By frequency in the sample, this clone is medium-sized. The rearrangement uses TRGV10 and TRGJP1. The J gene, left out of TCRdb, was set here by checking the DNA against germline. TRGV10 is placed among ORFs of uncertain function. The CDR3 sequence is 13 residues long. The V segment lost 8 bases and the J segment 3 bases; nucleotides outside the gene matches: 4. CDR3 sequence reads: CAAWAPTGWFKIF. The DNA of the CDR3 is TGTGCTGCGTGGGCCCCCACTGGTTGGTTCAAGATATTT.

The chain couples TRGV2 to TRGJ1 or TRGJ2. The J gene, not given by TCRdb, was assigned here from a germline match of the nucleotide sequence. This CDR3 has 16 residues. Germline V CDR1 and CDR2: EGSNGY, YDSYNSKV. The junction had 12 bases not matched to a gene; V was cut back by 3 bases and J by 1 base. The CDR3 DNA sequence: TGTGCCACCTGGGACTGTCAGGAGGCCAATTATTATAAGAAACTCTTT. As protein: CATWDCQEANYYKKLF.

A single count supports this clone. The genes are TRGV8 and TRGJ1 or TRGJ2. The J gene was missing in TCRdb and was found by matching the end of the DNA to germline. CDR3 length: 17 residues. Germline assignment: CDR1 VENAVY and CDR2 YDSYNSRV. Trimming removed 6 bases from V and 2 bases from J; junction bases left unmatched: 19. The CDR3 DNA follows: TGTGCCACCTGGTCGAACCCGCCTAGGGATTATTATTATAAGAAACTCTTT. Amino acids: CATWSNPPRDYYYKKLF.

This clone has a handful of counts. This likely stems from a read error, as it lies one base from a far larger clone. Other DNA sequences of this sample code for an identical CDR3. The V gene corresponds to TRGV10; no J gene was called. TRGV10 is noted as an ORF with a role that remains uncertain. CDR3 length: 12 amino acids. Here the CDR3 DNA reads TGTGCTGCGTGGGCTAAGTCGGATAAGAAGCTCTTT. This codes for CAAWAKSDKKLF.

The chain uses TRGV2 and TRGJ1 or TRGJ2. Because TCRdb records no J gene, it was assigned here through a match of the DNA to germline. From germline, CDR1 is EGSNGY and CDR2 YDSYNSKV. The CDR3 spans 12 residues. Trimming cost V 2 bases and J 10 bases; bases outside gene matches: 8. CDR3: CATWDVHLKKLF. DNA of the CDR3: TGTGCCACCTGGGACGTGCATCTGAAGAAACTCTTT.

This clone is medium-sized (0.01 to 0.1%) in the sample. Written as DNA, the CDR3 is TGTGCCACCTGGGATGAGGTCGGGACCACTGGTTGGTTCAAGATATTT. It translates to CATWDEVGTTGWFKIF. The chain employs TRGV8 and TRGJP1. The J gene comes from matching the DNA to germline here; TCRdb lacks it. The germline V gene encodes CDR1 VENAVY and CDR2 YDSYNSRV. The V and J ends lost 3 bases and 2 bases, in that order; junction bases with no gene match: 9. The CDR3 totals 16 residues.

The chain recombines TRGV3 with TRGJ1 or TRGJ2. Matching the DNA to germline supplied the J gene, which TCRdb does not give. This CDR3 has 10 amino acids. Trimming took 5 bases from V and 10 from J; bases not matched to a gene: 5. The germline V gene encodes CDR1 VTNTFY and CDR2 YDVSTARD (reference sequence). CDR3 region: CATWGIKKLF. The CDR3 bases are TGTGCCACCTGGGGCATCAAGAAACTCTTT.

This chain joins TRGV4 and TRGJP1. TCRdb is silent on the J gene; assignment here came from matching the DNA to germline. This CDR3 region has 18 residues. Germline V gene sequence: CDR1 EGSTGY, CDR2 YDSYTSSV. V shed 0 bases, J shed 0 bases, and the junction held 10 bases outside the gene matches. The CDR3 region is CATWDGRVDDTTGWFKIF. The CDR3 nucleotides are TGTGCCACCTGGGATGGGCGAGTAGATGATACCACTGGTTGGTTCAAGATATTT.

The chain joins TRGV9 to TRGJP1. Here the J gene was assigned by germline matching of the DNA, as TCRdb has none. With V trimmed by 5 bases and J by 4 bases, 1 base remained unmatched. Germline CDR1 and CDR2: GITISATS and ISYDGTV (reference sequence). The CDR3 has 12 amino acids. The CDR3 bases are TGTGCCTTGTGGGGCACTGGTTGGTTCAAGATATTT. Translating it yields CALWGTGWFKIF.

The chain uses TRGV9 and TRGJ1 or TRGJ2. The J gene was missing in TCRdb and was found by matching the end of the DNA to germline. CDR1 is GITISATS and CDR2 is ISYDGTV in the germline V gene (reference sequence). This CDR3 is 11 amino acids long. V lost 4 bases, J lost 11 bases, and 8 bases stayed unmatched. The CDR3, as DNA: TGTGCCTTGTGGGACTCCCACGAGAAACTCTTT. Amino acid sequence: CALWDSHEKLF.

The V call is TRGV3, the J call TRGJ1 or TRGJ2. Germline matching of the DNA provided the J gene here, since TCRdb leaves it blank. This CDR3 has 14 residues. Germline assignment: CDR1 VTNTFY and CDR2 YDVSTARD (reference sequence). The V and J ends lost 0 bases and 7 bases, in that order; junction bases with no gene match: 9. The CDR3 sequence: CATWDRPGRYKKLF. The DNA for the CDR3 is TGTGCCACCTGGGACAGGCCGGGAAGATATAAGAAACTCTTT.

The chain couples TRGV4 to TRGJ1 or TRGJ2. Here the J gene came from matching the DNA to germline, since TCRdb omits it. This CDR3 is built from 12 residues. The germline gives CDR1 EGSTGY, CDR2 YDSYTSSV. V shed 6 bases, J shed 3 bases, and the junction held 5 bases outside the gene matches. For the CDR3, the DNA is TGTGCCACCTGGCAACTTTATTATAAGAAACTCTTT. This codes for CATWQLYYKKLF.

By share, this clone ranks as medium-sized. The V and J genes are TRGV10 and TRGJP1. No J gene is reported in TCRdb; it was inferred here by comparing the DNA with germline. TRGV10 is reported as an ORF; its role is uncertain. The CDR3 has 10 amino acids. V trimming: 8 bases; J trimming: 15 bases; junction bases outside the gene matches: 7. CDR3 in amino acids: CAAWEQLKIF. CDR3 nucleotides: TGTGCTGCGTGGGAGCAGCTCAAGATATTT.